One TCR beta chain is described in this entry. The CDR3 is 13 amino acids. With V trimmed by 9 bases and J by 2 bases, 4 bases remained unmatched. Germline V gene lookup returns CDR1 SNHLY and CDR2 FYNNEI. The entry originates in a study of blood T cell repertoires in COVID-19. Produced via immunoSEQ multiplex PCR; TCRdb's table is partial and in-frame only. The sample shows 160,000 or so clones, 65% to 85% of them seen only once. The sequence was collected from a man aged 40-49 years who had recovered from COVID-19. The sequenced sample was PBMCs or T cells enriched from blood (not recorded which). The chain recombines TRBV2 with TRBJ1-3; 7 bases align to TRBD1. This chain's CDR3 is CASTGTAGNTIYF. CDR3 DNA: TGTGCCAGTACCGGGACAGCTGGAAACACCATATATTTT.